This T cell receptor beta chain was obtained from a study of blood T cells in healthy people across ages. Study results and limitations: A roughly linear fall in TCR beta diversity per million T cells was seen with increasing age.

Trimming took 1 base from V and 6 from J, leaving 12 bases between them. This CDR3 has 15 residues. CDR1 is LGHNA, CDR2 YNFKEQ, per germline. Points on this clonotype: Its target is not known.

The use of a sample-barcoded 5' primer and a J-beta primer mix characterized a second PCR of roughly 7 to 11 cycles. One entry per CDR3 protein results from TCRdb running MiXCR on the 5' RACE reads. Counted here are 1.5 million to 2 million distinct CDR3 sequences, around 50% occurring once; the ten biggest clones make up approximately 2%. In each sample, at least 7 million PBMCs were isolated. The sequence was collected from a woman in her thirties or forties in good health. The sample comprised blood. The V gene is TRBV4-2, the J gene TRBJ1-4, with unresolved D. The CDR3 spells CASSQGYRSYEKLFF. The CDR3 nucleotides are TGTGCCAGCAGCCAAGGGTACAGATCGTATGAAAAACTGTTTTTT.